These 19 T cell receptor beta chains were all obtained from the same sample, sequenced in a study of T cell responses to AZD1222 COVID-19 vaccine. The repertoire was sequenced with immunoSEQ multiplex PCR; TCRdb's copy has only in-frame clones and lacks some. The top ten clones hold about 8.7% of a sample with roughly 100,000 clones, approximately 89% of them seen once. This sample comprised peripheral blood, obtained on day 0 of AZD1222 vaccination. The receptors derive from an adult in good health.

This sequence joins TRBV18 and TRBJ1-6; tentative D call: TRBD1 (5 bases). The CDR3 consists of 15 residues. The V end lost 2 bases, the J end lost 7 bases, and 12 bases lay between the germline ends. CDR1 KGHSH and CDR2 LQKENI come from the germline V gene. The CDR3 loop is CASSPGTHRNSPLHF. CDR3 coding DNA: TGTGCCAGCTCACCAGGGACCCATAGAAATTCACCCCTCCACTTT.

The V call is TRBV21-1, the J call TRBJ1-5; the table names TRBD1, a call not compared with the DNA. TRBV21-1 is marked as a pseudogene. The CDR3 runs to 18 residues. As DNA, the CDR3 is TGTGCCAGCAGCAAAGACGGCAGGGCGCCGTATAGCAATCAGCCCCAGCATTTT. Its translation is CASSKDGRAPYSNQPQHF.

The chain carries TRBV4-3 and TRBJ2-1; D may be TRBD1 (5 bases). The CDR3 sequence is 15 residues long. Trimming stripped 3 bases from V and 8 bases from J, with 17 bases between. Per the germline V gene, CDR1 is LGHNA and CDR2 is YSLEER. The CDR3 DNA reads TGCGCCAGCAGCCAGCAGGGAACGGTCGGTGATGAGCAGTTCTTC. Translated, it gives CASSQQGTVGDEQFF.

V and J are TRBV7-3 and TRBJ1-4; maybe TRBD1 (5 bases). Germline V gene lookup returns CDR1 SGHTA and CDR2 FQGTGA. Trimming left V 2 bases short and J 5 bases short, with 12 bases between. This CDR3 contains 15 residues. CDR3 sequence reads: CASSLQGSKNEKLFF. Here the CDR3 DNA reads TGTGCCAGCAGCTTACAGGGCAGTAAAAATGAAAAACTGTTTTTT.

The V gene is TRBV27, the J gene TRBJ1-1; D perhaps matches TRBD1 (5 bases). Trimming left V 2 bases short and J 5 bases short, with 21 bases between. Germline assignment: CDR1 MNHEY and CDR2 SMNVEV (reference sequence). The CDR3 has 17 amino acids. The CDR3 spells CASSLNQVRGRGTEAFF. DNA for the CDR3: TGTGCCAGCAGTTTAAATCAGGTCCGGGGGAGAGGGACTGAAGCTTTCTTT.

The rearrangement uses TRBV27 and TRBJ1-6, with D perhaps matching TRBD1 (5 bases). CDR3 length equals 14 residues. Germline V CDR1 and CDR2: MNHEY, SMNVEV (reference sequence). V was trimmed by 3 bases and J by 5 bases, leaving 8 bases between them. The CDR3 spells CASSLGGNNSPLHF. The CDR3 DNA is TGTGCCAGCAGTTTGGGGGGTAATAATTCACCCCTCCACTTT.

The V gene is TRBV5-1, the J gene TRBJ2-5; D is unclear. Germline loops: CDR1 SGHRS, CDR2 YFSETQ. The CDR3 sequence is 12 residues long. Trimming removed 4 bases from V and 0 bases from J, with 4 bases in between. The CDR3, as DNA: TGCGCCAGCAGCAACTACCAAGAGACCCAGTACTTC. Translation: CASSNYQETQYF.

The gene calls are TRBV21-1 and TRBJ2-7; TRBD1 reflects the table's D call only, with no check against the DNA. TRBV21-1 is labeled a pseudogene. The CDR3 has 14 residues. In nucleotides, the CDR3 is TGTGCCGGTACAGACCGATCCTTCTTCTACGAGCAGTACTTC. Translated, it gives CAGTDRSFFYEQYF.

The V call is TRBV7-3, the J call TRBJ2-3, with 9 bases aligning to TRBD2. CDR3 size: 18 residues. J was trimmed by 0 bases and V by 0 bases; bases with no gene match: 7. The V gene's germline CDR1 is SGHTA and CDR2 FQGTGA. In DNA form, the CDR3 reads TGTGCCAGCAGCTTAACTAGCGGGGGATCCTCTAGCACAGATACGCAGTATTTT. Encoded protein: CASSLTSGGSSSTDTQYF.

This clone was counted a few times. The rearrangement uses TRBV10-1 and TRBJ1-2; D not certain. CDR3 length: 13 residues. The ends were cut back, 2 bases at V and 4 bases at J, with 8 bases in the middle. The V gene's germline CDR1 is WNHNN and CDR2 SYGVQD (reference sequence). The CDR3 region has the DNA TGCGCCAGCAGTGAGAGTACGGCCTATGGCTACACCTTC. This gives the protein CASSESTAYGYTF.

The rearrangement joins TRBV27 to TRBJ1-2; tentatively, D is TRBD1 (5 bases). Per the germline V gene, CDR1 is MNHEY and CDR2 is SMNVEV (reference sequence). This CDR3 is built from 13 residues. With 0 bases removed from V and 11 bases from J, the gap between germline ends came to 13 bases. The CDR3 DNA sequence: TGTGCCAGCAGTTTATCCCGGACCGGGGGTTACACCTTC. This codes for CASSLSRTGGYTF.

This rearrangement joins TRBV5-8 to TRBJ1-5; tentatively, D is TRBD1 (5 bases). The CDR3 length is 17 residues. The V and J ends lost 1 base and 0 bases respectively, with 14 bases between them. The germline V gene has CDR1 SGHTS and CDR2 YDEGEE. This CDR3 reads CASSLWGGTYSNQPQHF. The CDR3 DNA reads TGTGCCAGCAGCTTGTGGGGGGGGACCTATAGCAATCAGCCCCAGCATTTT.

This clone has a single count. The chain employs TRBV29-1 and TRBJ2-7; 12 nucleotides align to TRBD2. Losses at the gene ends were 6 bases for V and 3 bases for J; bases not matched to a gene: 6. The CDR3 has 14 amino acids. Germline V gene lookup returns CDR1 SQVTM and CDR2 ANQGSEA. CDR3 sequence: CSVTPTSGSYEQYF. CDR3 nucleotides: TGCAGCGTAACCCCGACTAGCGGGAGCTACGAGCAGTACTTC.

The V and J genes are TRBV9 and TRBJ1-1, with D possibly matching TRBD1 (5 bases). The CDR3 totals 14 residues. Trimming took 4 bases from V and 2 from J, leaving 12 bases between them. Germline V gene data show CDR1 as SGDLS and CDR2 as YYNGEE. For the CDR3, the DNA is TGTGCCAGCAGCCGACGGGGACCTAACACTGAAGCTTTCTTT. Residues: CASSRRGPNTEAFF. The variable domain in full, completed from reference TRBV9 and TRBJ1-1, reads DSGVTQTPKHLITATGQRVTLRCSPRSGDLSVYWYQQSLDQGLQFLIQYYNGEERAKGNILERFSAQQFPDLHSELNLSSLELGDSALYFCASSRRGPNTEAFFGQGTRLTVV.

The gene calls are TRBV7-9 and TRBJ2-6; D gene ambiguous. In germline, CDR1 is SEHNR, CDR2 FQNEAQ (reference sequence). The V end was cut by 5 bases, the J end by 3 bases, with 8 bases between. CDR3 length: 14 residues. In DNA, the CDR3 is TGTGCCAGCAGCCCCCGGGTTGGGGCCAACGTCCTGACTTTC. It translates to CASSPRVGANVLTF.

The V call is TRBV9, the J call TRBJ2-3, with TRBD2 matching 13 bases. V lost 0 bases, J lost 3 bases, and 7 bases stayed unmatched. CDR1 is SGDLS, CDR2 YYNGEE, per germline. CDR3 length: 18 residues. The CDR3 sequence is CASSVGTSGGDGTDTQYF. CDR3 nucleotide sequence: TGTGCCAGCAGCGTAGGGACTAGCGGGGGCGACGGGACAGATACGCAGTATTTT.

This clone was seen once. The chain carries TRBV19 and TRBJ2-1; a weak D match, TRBD2 (5 bases). The CDR3 contains 14 residues. V was clipped by 7 bases and J by 7 bases, with 17 bases between them. CDR1 and CDR2 (germline): LNHDA, SQIVND (reference sequence). The CDR3 is CASTKVGLLNEQFF. The CDR3, as DNA: TGTGCCAGTACCAAGGTAGGACTGTTAAATGAGCAGTTCTTC.

The chain carries TRBV2 and TRBJ2-7; tentatively, D is TRBD1 (6 bases). V lost 4 bases, J lost 4 bases, and 17 bases lay in between. This CDR3 has 15 residues. The germline gives CDR1 SNHLY, CDR2 FYNNEI. CDR3 loop: CASSGDGTYLYEQYF. In DNA form, the CDR3 reads TGTGCCAGCAGTGGGGACGGGACATACCTTTACGAGCAGTACTTC.

The J gene is TRBJ1-2, the V gene TRBV4-3, with 7 bases fitting TRBD1. The CDR3 runs to 15 residues. V shed 0 bases, J shed 4 bases, and the junction held 5 bases outside the gene matches. The germline CDR1 and CDR2 sequences are LGHNA and YSLEER. The CDR3 nucleotides read TGCGCCAGCAGCCAAGAACACAGGGGCGGCTATGGCTACACCTTC. This translates into CASSQEHRGGYGYTF.